This T cell receptor (beta chain) was identified in a study of early T cells in non-severe SARS-CoV-2 infection. Study in general: The sequenced material was bulk RNA from unsorted whole blood, and its chains were unpaired.

The CDR3 is made up of 14 amino acids. CDR1 is SGHVS and CDR2 is FNYEAQ in the germline V gene. The germline V and J ends were trimmed by 2 bases and 0 bases, with 8 bases remaining between them. This clonotype was seen repeatedly, ten times or more. TCRdb independently ran MiXCR on the 5' RACE reads; one entry per CDR3 protein. The sample lists fewer than 85,000 distinct CDR3 sequences, under 15% occurring once. The material sequenced was whole blood. This TCR was sampled from an adult who was a healthcare worker with PCR-confirmed SARS-CoV-2 infection or an uninfected control (not recorded which). The V call is TRBV7-6, the J call TRBJ2-7; no reliable D call. CDR3 in DNA: TGTGCCAGCAGCTTAACGGCGAGCTCCTACGAGCAGTACTTC. It translates to CASSLTASSYEQYF.